This is a list of T cell receptor beta chains from one sample in a study of prognosis after radiotherapy for stage I lung cancer. TCRdb used MiXCR to reprocess the multiplex PCR reads, holding one entry per CDR3 protein. The table records some 25,000 distinct CDR3 sequences, about 37% of them present only once. Sample: PBMCs, taken before or after stereotactic body radiation therapy (not recorded which). The receptors were sampled from a donor aged 50 or older with non-small cell lung cancer. CDR3s include the opening cysteine and the closing phenylalanine or tryptophan. D genes are given only for firm matches. Clone size, where shown, is once, few, many, or a class for clones that have expanded.

d_gene	v_gene	abundance	j_gene	CDR3nt	CDR3aa
-	TRBV24-1	many	TRBJ2-5	TGTGCCACCAGTGATAGAGAGACCCAGTACTTC	CATSDRETQYF
TRBD2	TRBV19	-	TRBJ2-3	TGTGCCAGTAGTAGCGTGGCGGGGGGTCCAGATACGCAGTATTTT	CASSSVAGGPDTQYF
-	TRBV7-2	many	TRBJ2-3	TGTGCCAGCAGCATCGGGACAACGACCACAGATACGCAGTATTTT	CASSIGTTTTDTQYF
-	TRBV7-2	many	TRBJ1-3	TGTGCCAGCAGCTACGACAGTACCTCTGGAAACACCATATATTTT	CASSYDSTSGNTIYF
-	TRBV4-3	large	TRBJ1-6	TGCGCCAGCAGTCACAGGTTCATACGGTCACCCCTCCACTTT	CASSHRFIRSPLHF
-	TRBV12-3/TRBV12-4	few	TRBJ1-2	TGTGCCAGCAGTTTAGGGGTACGGGTCCCCTATGGCTACACCTTC	CASSLGVRVPYGYTF
TRBD2	TRBV27	-	TRBJ2-1	TGTGCCAGCAGCCTCGGGGGGGGGCGTTCTGGTTGGTACAATGAGCAGTTCTTC	CASSLGGGRSGWYNEQFF
-	TRBV5-1	-	TRBJ2-2	TGCGCCAGCAGCATACCGGGTCCCCCTGTCGGGGAGCTGTTTTTT	CASSIPGPPVGELFF
TRBD1	TRBV6-5	-	TRBJ1-6	TGTGCCAGCAGTTACGCCCTGGACAGGGGTTCACCCCTCCACTTT	CASSYALDRGSPLHF
TRBD1	TRBV6-1	-	TRBJ2-1	TGTGCCAGCACTCCGGACAGGGGGAGCTACAATGAGCAGTTCTTC	CASTPDRGSYNEQFF
TRBD1	TRBV6-5	many	TRBJ2-5	TGTGCCAGCAGTTCCCCCCAGGGGGCGGCAGAGACCCAGTACTTC	CASSSPQGAAETQYF
-	TRBV6-2/TRBV6-3	-	TRBJ2-1	TGTGCCAGCAGTGAATTAGGCAACAATGAGCAGTTCTTC	CASSELGNNEQFF
-	TRBV6-2/TRBV6-3	once	TRBJ2-3	TGTGCCAGCAGCGTCACAGATACGCAGTATTTT	CASSVTDTQYF
-	TRBV6-1	-	TRBJ1-2	TGTGCCAGCAGGATCGGACATCCCCCTTCCCTCTACACTTTC	CASRIGHPPSLYTF
-	TRBV30	-	TRBJ2-1	TGTGCCTGGGGGCTAAGCGGCAAACGTTACAATGAGCAGTTCTTC	CAWGLSGKRYNEQFF
TRBD1	TRBV28	many	TRBJ2-1	TGTGCCAGCAGCCGAAGCGACAGGGGGGAAAGTTTCTTC	CASSRSDRGESFF
TRBD1	TRBV7-3	many	TRBJ1-2	TGTGCCAGCAGCTTAGCCAGGGACAGTGGCTACACCTTC	CASSLARDSGYTF
-	TRBV7-6	-	TRBJ1-1	TGTGCCAGCAGCCGAGGGACATCGGGGACTGAAGCTTTCTTT	CASSRGTSGTEAFF
TRBD1	TRBV28	-	TRBJ1-2	TGTGCCAGCAGTTTACCCGCCAGGGGGCAAGGCTACACCTTC	CASSLPARGQGYTF
-	TRBV12-5	-	TRBJ1-3	TGTGCTATTGCTAAGGTACAGGCCGTCGAGACTGGAAACACCTTATATTTT	CAIAKVQAVETGNTLYF
TRBD1	TRBV6-1	-	TRBJ2-1	TGTGCCAGCAGTCCACACAGGGGGGTGCAGTTCTTC	CASSPHRGVQFF
-	TRBV7-2	-	TRBJ1-4	TGTGCCAGCAGCTTCGAAGAAAAACTGTTTTTT	CASSFEEKLFF
-	TRBV7-9	many	TRBJ2-1	TGTGCCAGCAGCTCCCAGACAAAATCTATGGTCAACTTCTTC	CASSSQTKSMVNFF
-	TRBV12-3/TRBV12-4	-	TRBJ2-5	TGTGCCATCACCAATCAAGTGGAGACCCAGTACTTT	CAITNQVETQYF
TRBD1	TRBV6-2/TRBV6-3	once	TRBJ2-1	TGTGCCAGCAGTAGGACAGGGTGGGGTTCCCACAATGAGCAGTTCTTC	CASSRTGWGSHNEQFF
-	TRBV5-1	many	TRBJ1-1	TGCGCCAGCAGCCGGGACACCGAAGGGTTGAACACTGAAGCTTTCTTT	CASSRDTEGLNTEAFF
TRBD1	TRBV6-1	-	TRBJ1-6	TGTGCCAGCAGCGCTGACAGGGCCAATAATTCACCCCTCCACTTT	CASSADRANNSPLHF
TRBD2	TRBV12-3/TRBV12-4	many	TRBJ2-3	TGTGCCAGCAGCTCTACTAGCGGGAGCACAGATACGCAGTATTTT	CASSSTSGSTDTQYF
-	TRBV14	many	TRBJ2-7	TGTGCCAGCAGCCATGCCTCCTACGAGCAGTACTTC	CASSHASYEQYF
-	TRBV11-3	-	TRBJ1-1	TGTGCCAGCAGTACAGGAGGGACTGAAGCTTTCTTT	CASSTGGTEAFF
TRBD2	TRBV10-2	once	TRBJ2-7	TGCGCCAGCAGTTCCATGGGAGGGGAGCAGTACTTC	CASSSMGGEQYF
-	TRBV20-1	-	TRBJ2-7	TGCAGTGCTAGGCGGGACACTGAGCAGTACTTC	CSARRDTEQYF
-	TRBV5-1	-	TRBJ2-7	TGCGCCAGCAGCTTGGTAGGTCAGTCCTACGAGCAGTACTTC	CASSLVGQSYEQYF
-	TRBV6-2/TRBV6-3	-	TRBJ1-1	TGTGCCAGCAGTGTTATCGCCACTGAAGCTTTCTTT	CASSVIATEAFF
-	TRBV10-2	many	TRBJ2-1	TGCGCCAGCAGAATGACTCTACAGGGTAAATGGCAGTTCTTC	CASRMTLQGKWQFF
-	TRBV2	many	TRBJ1-4	TGTGCCAGCAGTGAACAGGGGCAAGGTGAAAAACTGTTTTTT	CASSEQGQGEKLFF
-	TRBV9	-	TRBJ2-7	TGTGCCAGCAGCGTAGAGAACGGGGGCTCCTACGAGCAGTACTTC	CASSVENGGSYEQYF
-	TRBV6-1	many	TRBJ2-2	TGTGCCAGCAGTGAACGGTGGGGAAACGGGGAGCTGTTTTTT	CASSERWGNGELFF
-	TRBV11-2	many	TRBJ2-5	TGTGCCAGCAGCTTAGATCGGCTGGCGCAAGAGACCCAGTACTTC	CASSLDRLAQETQYF
-	TRBV6-1	many	TRBJ2-7	TGTGCCAGCAGTGAGGGGTGGGGGGCCTACGAGCAGTACTTC	CASSEGWGAYEQYF
-	TRBV27	-	TRBJ2-7	TGTGCCAGCAGTTTATCACAGCTCTACGAGCAGTACTTC	CASSLSQLYEQYF
TRBD2	TRBV20-1	many	TRBJ2-5	TGCAGTGCTAGGGAAGCGGGAGCCCCCCAAGAGACCCAGTACTTC	CSAREAGAPQETQYF
-	TRBV9	many	TRBJ1-6	TGTGCCAGCAGCGTAGCCCCGGGGGATAATTCACCCCTCCACTTT	CASSVAPGDNSPLHF
-	TRBV6-5	many	TRBJ1-5	TGTGCCAGCAGTTACTCCGGTTTTCGAAATCAGCCCCAGCATTTT	CASSYSGFRNQPQHF
TRBD2	TRBV6-1	-	TRBJ2-7	TGTGCCAGCTCCCGCCGGGGAGCGGGAGCGCTAGAGCAGTACTTC	CASSRRGAGALEQYF